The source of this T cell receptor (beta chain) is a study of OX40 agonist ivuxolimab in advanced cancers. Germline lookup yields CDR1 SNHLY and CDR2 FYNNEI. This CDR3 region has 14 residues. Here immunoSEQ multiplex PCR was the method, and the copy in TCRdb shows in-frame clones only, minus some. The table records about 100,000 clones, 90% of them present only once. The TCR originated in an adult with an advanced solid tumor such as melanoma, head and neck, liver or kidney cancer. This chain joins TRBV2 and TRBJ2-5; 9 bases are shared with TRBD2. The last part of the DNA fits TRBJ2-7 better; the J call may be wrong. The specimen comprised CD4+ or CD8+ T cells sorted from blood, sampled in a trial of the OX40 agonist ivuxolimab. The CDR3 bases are TGTGCCAGCAGTGTCGGGACTAGCCCCAACGAGCAGTACTTC. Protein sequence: CASSVGTSPNEQYF.